The 14 T cell receptor beta chains reported below all come from one sample, sequenced in a study of shared clonotypes between healthy human individuals (TCRdb year 2020). CD8 naive samples were CD45RO-negative cells positively selected for CCR7, giving a CD45RA+CCR7+ population that excluded TemRA cells. The library was produced with the immunoSEQ multiplex PCR assay. This is the immuneACCESS table as TCRdb keeps it, with only in-frame sequences that have V and J called. A part of the clones is gone; compared with another copy, unresolved V genes explain less than half, and the rest is unexplained. The table for this sample lists millions of clones; approximately 94% of them were counted only once. The biggest ten clones account for roughly 1% of the sample. The source material was naive CD8+ T cells sorted from blood. The meaning of the sample's cell subset or site label: CD45RA+CCR7+. The receptors derive from a man aged 18 to 29 in good health.

The CDR3 nucleotides are TGCGCCAGCAGCCAAGATGGGCTGGGGACTATCAGTGAGCAGTTCTTC. This translates into CASSQDGLGTISEQFF. The rearrangement joins TRBV4-3 to TRBJ2-1; 7 bases map to TRBD2. The CDR3 runs 16 residues. V dropped 0 bases and J dropped 9; count of bases not matched to a gene: 11. The germline gives CDR1 LGHNA, CDR2 YSLEER.

The rearrangement links TRBV6-5 to TRBJ2-5; no definite D call. The CDR3 loop spans 13 amino acids. Germline V gene sequence: CDR1 MNHEY, CDR2 SVGAGI. V lost 2 bases and J 2 bases, leaving 6 bases between the germline ends. The CDR3 bases are TGTGCCAGCAGTTACGCTATGCAAGAGACCCAGTACTTC. Translating it yields CASSYAMQETQYF.

The rearrangement joins TRBV30 to TRBJ2-5; TRBD2 matches 12 bases. The J call may be in error: the DNA end matches TRBJ2-7 better. The CDR3 has 16 amino acids. CDR1 and CDR2 (germline): GTSNPN, SVGIG (reference sequence). The CDR3 loop is CAWSVLAGGPGYEQYF. For the CDR3, the DNA is TGTGCCTGGAGTGTACTAGCGGGGGGTCCTGGGTACGAGCAGTACTTC.

The chain is built from TRBV29-1 and TRBJ2-3; the D gene is possibly TRBD2 (6 bases). This CDR3 spans 14 amino acids. V was cut by 0 bases and J by 0 bases, with 7 bases left in between. CDR1 is SQVTM and CDR2 is ANQGSEA in the germline V gene. The CDR3 DNA reads TGCAGCGTTGAAGATGGGGGGAGCACAGATACGCAGTATTTT. It yields the protein CSVEDGGSTDTQYF.

The rearrangement joins TRBV5-1 to TRBJ1-1; D call uncertain. CDR1 SGHRS and CDR2 YFSETQ come from the germline V gene. The CDR3 is made up of 14 amino acids. Trimming cost V 0 bases and J 3 bases, with 9 bases left between them. CDR3 residues: CASSLEDGYTEAFF. The CDR3 region has the DNA TGCGCCAGCAGCTTGGAAGACGGGTACACTGAAGCTTTCTTT.

The chain couples TRBV6-6 to TRBJ2-2; D call uncertain. The V end lost 1 base, the J end lost 7 bases, and 10 bases lay between the germline ends. This CDR3 has 14 residues. Germline CDR1 MNHNY, CDR2 SVGAGI (reference sequence). The CDR3 nucleotides read TGTGCCAGCAGTTACTTGGGGTTGGGCGGGGAGCTGTTTTTT. Protein: CASSYLGLGGELFF.

On this clone itself: The identical CDR3 is also encoded by other nucleotide sequences in the sample. The CDR3: CASSLGGTFYEQYF. CDR3 coding DNA: TGTGCCAGCAGCTTAGGCGGGACCTTTTACGAGCAGTACTTC. V gene TRBV7-9 combines with J gene TRBJ2-7, with D tentatively TRBD2 (6 bases). V was clipped by 1 base and J by 4 bases, with 11 bases between them. This CDR3 region has 14 residues. Per germline, CDR1 SEHNR and CDR2 FQNEAQ (reference sequence).

This CDR3 reads CASSFGETRVRHTEAFF. In DNA form, the CDR3 reads TGTGCCAGCAGCTTTGGGGAGACAAGAGTTCGGCACACTGAAGCTTTCTTT. V gene TRBV5-4 combines with J gene TRBJ1-1; D remains unclear. CDR3 size: 17 residues. Trimming took 2 bases from V and 3 from J, leaving 20 bases between them. The germline CDR1 and CDR2 sequences are SGHNT and YYREEE (reference sequence).

The CDR3: CASSSGQPQHF. DNA of the CDR3: TGTGCCAGCAGTTCGGGTCAGCCCCAGCATTTT. The V call is TRBV28, the J call TRBJ1-5; D gene uncertain. Germline CDR1 is MDHEN and CDR2 is SYDVKM. There are 11 residues in the CDR3. Trimming cost V 4 bases and J 6 bases, with 4 bases left between them.

This sequence joins TRBV6-1 and TRBJ2-3; D may match TRBD1 or TRBD2 (6 bases each). The V gene's germline CDR1 is MNHNS and CDR2 SASEGT. Deletions cut 6 bases from V and 2 bases from J, with 12 bases between. The CDR3 covers 14 residues. The CDR3 sequence is CASRSGGFTDTQYF. The CDR3 region has the DNA TGTGCCAGCAGATCCGGGGGCTTCACAGATACGCAGTATTTT.

On this clone itself: The sample contains more than one DNA sequence encoding this CDR3. V usage is TRBV5-1 and J usage is TRBJ2-7; 10 nucleotides agree with TRBD1. The germline CDR1 and CDR2 sequences are SGHRS and YFSETQ. Trimming removed 0 bases from V and 3 bases from J; junction bases left unmatched: 6. The CDR3 totals 16 residues. For the CDR3, the DNA is TGCGCCAGCAGCTTGGGGCCGGGACAGGGGATCTACGAGCAGTACTTC. Translated, it gives CASSLGPGQGIYEQYF.

This clone was observed once. Other nucleotide sequences from this sample produce the same CDR3. V and J are TRBV16 and TRBJ1-2, with D uncertain. V dropped 0 bases and J dropped 4 bases, with 6 bases sitting between them. CDR1 and CDR2 from the germline V gene are KGHSY and FQNENV. The CDR3 extends over 13 amino acids. The chain's CDR3 is CASSQSSGYGYTF. The CDR3 DNA reads as TGTGCCAGCAGCCAATCATCGGGCTATGGCTACACCTTC.

Comment on this clone: The same CDR3 is also encoded by other DNA sequences in this sample. The rearrangement joins TRBV9 to TRBJ1-4; maybe TRBD1 (5 bases). V lost 0 bases and J lost 3, with 9 bases in between. Germline V lookup: CDR1 SGDLS, CDR2 YYNGEE. This CDR3 contains 15 residues. In nucleotides, the CDR3 is TGTGCCAGCAGCGTAGAAGGGACGGCTAATGAAAAACTGTTTTTT. Translating it yields CASSVEGTANEKLFF. Drawing the rest from reference TRBV9 and TRBJ1-4, the complete variable domain is DSGVTQTPKHLITATGQRVTLRCSPRSGDLSVYWYQQSLDQGLQFLIQYYNGEERAKGNILERFSAQQFPDLHSELNLSSLELGDSALYFCASSVEGTANEKLFFGSGTQLSVL.

The rearrangement links TRBV5-6 to TRBJ2-7, with TRBD2 matching 8 bases. The junction had 8 bases not matched to a gene; V was cut back by 0 bases and J by 3 bases. The CDR3 covers 16 residues. Germline CDR1 reads SGHDT; CDR2 reads YYEEEE. For the CDR3, the DNA is TGTGCCAGCAGCTTGGAGGTAGCGGGGACCTTCTACGAGCAGTACTTC. Its translation is CASSLEVAGTFYEQYF.